This T cell receptor (beta chain) emerged from a study of identifying expanded T cells in peripheral blood (dated by TCRdb to about 2019). Background on the whole study: Four technical replicates, made by sequencing separate aliquots from the same pool of genomic DNA, were compared pairwise. General conclusions and limits of the study: The beta-binomial model significantly reduced the number of clones called differentially abundant and the false-positive rate across all healthy-donor time intervals. The authors expected that over much longer intervals, such as months to years, biological variance in healthy repertoires might increase even further. The binomial model flagged 0.9 to 1.5 differentially abundant clones between technical replicates, compared with about 16.4 over roughly 2 weeks and approximately 19 over about four weeks. For all healthy donors, the variance in clone template counts between approximately 2-week samples rose significantly as total template count increased.

V has 7 bases trimmed and J has 8 bases trimmed; junction bases matching no gene number 13. Looking up the germline V gene yields CDR1 SGHAT and CDR2 FQNNGV. CDR3 length: 16 amino acids, cysteine to phenylalanine. Of all the DNA, just the CDR3 is kept, 48 bases in frame from base 1. No immune events, such as infections, were documented for the healthy donors during the collection period. Blood repertoires from healthy donors were used as a training cohort for calibrating time-dependent variance in a beta-binomial model of differential abundance of T-cell clones. The training cohort included around 10 healthy donors, of whom 3 were female and 7 were male. Donor ages ranged from roughly 29 to 64 years, with an average of 43 years. Whole blood was collected from each healthy donor at three time points spaced approximately 2 weeks apart and obtained from a commercial supplier. Genomic DNA was extracted from unsorted whole blood for immunosequencing.

In the case of this clone: No antigen is known for it. No much larger clone exists at a distance of one base, and base qualities are not known.

TCRbeta CDR3 regions were profiled by bias-controlled multiplex PCR amplification of genomic DNA with the immunoSEQ Assay. The source study handled its data this way. To quantify the absolute abundance of each unique TCRbeta CDR3 region, the sequences were collapsed and filtered. Two models were used to test differential abundance: a binomial model (Fisher-equivalent) and a beta-binomial model that adds time-dependent variance fitted from healthy donors. Clones with fewer than 5 combined templates were excluded, and clones with Benjamini-Hochberg FDR below 0.01 were called differentially abundant. Using the form v = (b*log(k)+a)^2, the beta-binomial variance was modeled as a function of the total template count across the two samples. What TCRdb holds here is the immuneACCESS table cut down to in-frame rearrangements. Part of the clones is not present; checked against another copy, under half of the missing clones reflect an unresolved V gene, and the others are unexplained. Clone size and V and J calls were adopted from that table, with D and trimming inferred from the DNA. This sample is represented by more than 80,000 clones; 88% of them were singletons. The ten largest clones represent around 4.1% of the sample.

This TCR derives from a person aged 18-70 years in good health. Sequencing input: blood. The rearranged chain carries TRBV11-2 and TRBJ1-4, with 10 bases aligning to TRBD1. The DNA sequence follows: TGTGCCAGCAACGAACGCACCGGGACAGGGGTCGAAAAACTGTTTTTT. This gives the protein CASNERTGTGVEKLFF.